The subject of this entry is one T cell receptor beta chain. Its target is unknown. Method: immunoSEQ multiplex PCR; TCRdb's copy keeps in-frame clones and lacks some. The data hold about 460,000 clones, with approximately 90% observed a single time. The entry originates in a study of Ad26.COV2.S vaccination and SARS-CoV-2 variants. Study summary: The donor participated in the COV1001 trial, in its Ad26.COV2.S arm. Overall study results and limits: Vaccine recipients had higher spike-specific TCR breadth than placebo recipients. Total T cell responses were possibly underestimated by TCR breadth and depth analyses.

The treatment denotes: about 20 received Ad26.COV2.S at low or high dose, single or two shots; several received placebo; per-sample allocation not given. Repertoires come from day 63 after the first vaccine or placebo injection. The individual, an adult aged 18-55 years, was a donor in Boston. Sample: peripheral blood, taken in a trial of Ad26.COV2.S vaccine versus placebo. The TCR originated in a person between 18 and 65 years old who received the Ad26.COV2.S COVID-19 vaccine or a placebo.

CDR3 in amino acids: CASSQDSGDNYGYTF. CDR3 DNA: TGTGCCAGCAGCCAAGATTCCGGAGATAACTATGGCTACACCTTC. The chain couples TRBV3-1 (or the pseudogene TRBV3-2) to TRBJ1-2; D ambiguous. CDR3 length equals 15 residues. Germline V gene lookup returns CDR1 LGHDT and CDR2 YNNKEL (reference sequence). Between the trimmed V and J ends, which lost 0 bases and 1 base, there was a span of 9 bases.